Below are 32 T cell receptor beta chains sequenced from a single sample in a study of T cells in Graves' hyperthyroidism and ophthalmopathy. RNA transcripts provided the source from which TCR beta CDR3 regions were amplified. The TCR CDR3 first-round RT-PCR relied on the HTBI primer set. TCRdb used MiXCR to reprocess the multiplex PCR reads, holding one entry per CDR3 protein. The data show 600,000 or so distinct CDR3 sequences, 35% to 55% seen once. The sample comprised peripheral blood or thyroid tissue (not recorded which). The source of these receptors is a young woman with Graves' hyperthyroidism.

This clonotype was found many times. The chain combines TRBV29-1 with TRBJ2-7; 9 positions match TRBD2. CDR1 is SQVTM and CDR2 is ANQGSEA in the germline V gene. Trimming took 1 base from V and 3 from J; bases not matched to a gene: 4. The CDR3 extends over 14 amino acids. CDR3 sequence (DNA): TGCAGCGTTGAAGTTAGCGGGAGCCACTACGAGCAGTACTTC. Its protein product is CSVEVSGSHYEQYF.

The rearrangement joins TRBV5-4 to TRBJ1-6, with D tentatively TRBD1 (5 bases). The CDR3 spans 16 residues. Germline CDR1 reads SGHNT; CDR2 reads YYREEE (reference sequence). Trimming removed 1 base at V and 7 bases at J, with 15 bases between. The CDR3, as DNA: TGTGCCAGCAGCTTGAGGGGAATTCAGCTGAATTCACCCCTCCACTTT. This encodes CASSLRGIQLNSPLHF.

V is TRBV2 and J is TRBJ2-7; 10 bases are shared with TRBD1. Unmatched junction bases numbered 11, after V lost 8 bases and J lost 7 bases. CDR3 length: 14 residues. The germline V gene has CDR1 SNHLY and CDR2 FYNNEI. The CDR3 region is CASRTGGASWEQYF. As DNA, the CDR3 is TGTGCCAGCCGGACAGGGGGGGCCTCTTGGGAGCAGTACTTC. The full variable domain, with the rest looked up from reference TRBV2 and TRBJ2-7, is EPEVTQTPSHQVTQMGQEVILRCVPISNHLYFYWYRQILGQKVEFLVSFYNNEISEKSEIFDDQFSVERPDGSNFTLKIRSTKLEDSAMYFCASRTGGASWEQYFGPGTRLTVT.

This rearrangement joins TRBV20-1 to TRBJ2-2; 14 bases agree with TRBD2. Trimming removed 3 bases from V and 4 bases from J; junction bases left unmatched: 4. Germline CDR1 and CDR2: DFQATT and SNEGSKA (reference sequence). The CDR3 is 16 amino acids. CDR3 protein: CSARPGLAGVTGELFF. DNA of the CDR3: TGCAGTGCTAGGCCGGGACTAGCGGGAGTCACCGGGGAGCTGTTTTTT.

This clonotype was seen only a few times. V gene TRBV29-1 combines with J gene TRBJ2-7; 7 bases map to TRBD2. Germline V gives CDR1 SQVTM, CDR2 ANQGSEA. The CDR3 has 12 amino acids. V shed 6 bases and J 2 bases; nucleotides not matched to a gene: 4. This CDR3 reads CSVTGLAYEQYF. In DNA, the CDR3 is TGCAGCGTGACCGGACTAGCCTACGAGCAGTACTTC.

The rearrangement uses TRBV20-1 and TRBJ2-7; a weak D match, TRBD1 (7 bases). The V and J ends lost 0 bases and 6 bases respectively, with 18 bases between them. The CDR3 sequence is 15 residues long. The germline V gene encodes CDR1 DFQATT and CDR2 SNEGSKA (reference sequence). CDR3 in amino acids: CSARDPGTAEGEQYF. The CDR3 nucleotides are TGCAGTGCTAGAGACCCCGGGACAGCGGAGGGCGAGCAGTACTTC.

This clonotype has only a few counts. The chain combines TRBV2 with TRBJ1-1; D gene unclear. Trimming left V 4 bases short and J 4 bases short, with 16 bases between. This CDR3 has 15 residues. Germline loops: CDR1 SNHLY, CDR2 FYNNEI. The DNA for the CDR3 is TGTGCCAGCAGTGCATCCCGACGGGGAGGCACTGAAGCTTTCTTT. Amino acid sequence: CASSASRRGGTEAFF. The entire variable domain, with the rest obtained from reference TRBV2 and TRBJ1-1, is as follows: EPEVTQTPSHQVTQMGQEVILRCVPISNHLYFYWYRQILGQKVEFLVSFYNNEISEKSEIFDDQFSVERPDGSNFTLKIRSTKLEDSAMYFCASSASRRGGTEAFFGQGTRLTVV.

Only one count was recorded for this clonotype. The chain links TRBV7-8 to TRBJ2-7; weak D call: TRBD1 (8 bases). The ends were cut back, 6 bases at V and 0 bases at J, with 18 bases in the middle. Germline V CDR1 and CDR2: SGHVS, FQNEAQ. The CDR3 has 16 amino acids. The CDR3 region has the DNA TGTGCCAGCAGTTTTACCGGGGGGACAGGCTCCTACGAGCAGTACTTC. It is translated as CASSFTGGTGSYEQYF.

V is TRBV7-8 and J is TRBJ2-7; 9 bases line up with TRBD2. CDR3 length: 14 residues. The germline CDR1 and CDR2 sequences are SGHVS and FQNEAQ. V lost 5 bases and J lost 3; bases outside the gene matches: 5. CDR3 sequence: CASSMCGRDYEQYF. For the CDR3, the DNA is TGTGCCAGCAGCATGTGCGGGAGGGACTACGAGCAGTACTTC.

About this clonotype itself: One end of the junction varies from germline; a read error may be responsible. J is TRBJ1-1 and V is TRBV10-3, with TRBD1 matching 7 bases. Germline V CDR1 and CDR2: ENHRY, SYGVKD. This CDR3 has 15 residues. The DNA for the CDR3 is TGTGCCAGCATATTGACAGGGACTATGAACGCTGAAGCTTTCTTT. It encodes CASILTGTMNAEAFF.

This clonotype showed up just a few times. The CDR3 nucleotides are TGTGCCAGCAATACAGACTTGAACACTGAAGCTTTCTTT. Translating gives CASNTDLNTEAFF. This chain connects TRBV6-5 to TRBJ1-1; D uncertain. The CDR3 is 13 amino acids. CDR1 and CDR2 from the germline V gene are MNHEY and SVGAGI. Trimming took off 7 bases at V and 0 bases at J, with 9 bases between the two ends.

The chain recombines TRBV24-1 with TRBJ2-3; possible D gene TRBD1, 5 bases. In germline, CDR1 is KGHDR, CDR2 SFDVKD. Between the trimmed V and J ends, which lost 3 bases and 1 base, there was a span of 10 bases. The CDR3 sequence is 15 residues long. The CDR3 region is CATSDRQKGTDTQYF. In DNA, the CDR3 is TGTGCCACCAGTGATAGACAGAAGGGCACAGATACGCAGTATTTT.

The chain carries TRBV29-1 and TRBJ2-5, with 8 bases fitting TRBD1. Trimming cost V 5 bases and J 11 bases; bases outside gene matches: 7. The CDR3 covers 11 residues. Germline CDR1 reads SQVTM; CDR2 reads ANQGSEA. Written as DNA, the CDR3 is TGCAGCGTTACAGGGGGGCCGAATCAGTACTTC. Its protein is CSVTGGPNQYF.

The CDR3: CASSLIRINTEAFF. As DNA, the CDR3 is TGTGCCAGCAGCTTAATTCGGATAAACACTGAAGCTTTCTTT. V and J are TRBV7-2 and TRBJ1-1; D is undetermined. The germline CDR1 and CDR2 sequences are SGHTA and FQGNSA. The length of the CDR3 is 14 residues. V was shortened by 2 bases and J by 2 bases, with 9 bases between the two germline ends.

Concerning this clonotype: A junction boundary mismatches the germline segment, possibly from a read error. The J gene is TRBJ1-5, the V gene TRBV7-9; TRBD1 matches at 8 bases. Germline CDR1 and CDR2: SEHNR and FQNEAQ (reference sequence). The length of the CDR3 is 16 residues. The CDR3 region has the DNA TGTGCCGGCAGCCCAGTGGGGACAGGTTACAATCAGCCCCAGCATTTT. Amino acid sequence: CAGSPVGTGYNQPQHF.

This clonotype was recorded a few times. The chain joins TRBV20-1 to TRBJ2-5, with a weak D call TRBD2 (5 bases). The CDR3 is 13 residues long. With 6 bases removed from V and 2 bases from J, the gap between germline ends came to 13 bases. Germline CDR1 DFQATT, CDR2 SNEGSKA (reference sequence). CDR3 region: CSAWSAVQETQYF. Here the CDR3 DNA reads TGCAGTGCCTGGTCAGCGGTTCAAGAGACCCAGTACTTC.

This chain joins TRBV6-5 and TRBJ2-7; D assignment may be TRBD1 or TRBD2 (5 bases each). Germline V gives CDR1 MNHEY, CDR2 SVGAGI. The length of the CDR3 is 14 residues. V lost 5 bases and J 5 bases, leaving 16 bases between the germline ends. CDR3 residues: CASSNPGTAHEQYF. In nucleotides, the CDR3 is TGTGCCAGCAGTAACCCCGGGACCGCACACGAGCAGTACTTC.

The chain combines TRBV7-9 with TRBJ2-7; weak D call: TRBD2 (5 bases). The germline V gene encodes CDR1 SEHNR and CDR2 FQNEAQ (reference sequence). This CDR3 has 15 amino acids. Trimming pared 5 bases from V and 5 bases from J, leaving 19 bases between. CDR3 nucleotides: TGTGCCAGCAGCCCACTGGACCACTCGCGGGACGAGCAGTACTTC. As protein: CASSPLDHSRDEQYF. The entire variable domain, with the rest obtained from reference TRBV7-9 and TRBJ2-7, is as follows: DTGVSQNPRHKITKRGQNVTFRCDPISEHNRLYWYRQTLGQGPEFLTYFQNEAQLEKSRLLSDRFSAERPKGSFSTLEIQRTEQGDSAMYLCASSPLDHSRDEQYFGPGTRLTVT.

There are a few counts of this clonotype. The chain recombines TRBV9 with TRBJ1-3, with D uncertain. Germline CDR1 SGDLS, CDR2 YYNGEE. The V end lost 1 base, the J end lost 6 bases, and 17 bases lay between the germline ends. This CDR3 spans 16 amino acids. CDR3 residues: CASSVSVGSTTNTIYF. The DNA of the CDR3 is TGTGCCAGCAGCGTAAGTGTAGGCAGTACAACAAACACCATATATTTT.

V and J are TRBV10-3 and TRBJ2-2, with 8 bases lining up with TRBD2. The CDR3 is 13 residues long. Germline values: CDR1 ENHRY, CDR2 SYGVKD. The J segment lost 7 bases and the V segment lost 7 bases, leaving 5 bases of the junction unmatched. The CDR3 here is CAINPGTSGELFF. The CDR3 DNA sequence: TGTGCCATCAACCCCGGGACTAGCGGGGAGCTGTTTTTT.

The rearrangement uses TRBV25-1 and TRBJ1-6; TRBD1 is a possible D gene (5 bases). With 6 bases removed from V and 6 bases from J, the gap between germline ends came to 15 bases. The CDR3 is 15 residues long. The V gene's germline CDR1 is MGHDK and CDR2 SYGVNS. The CDR3 here is CASSRQLGANSPLHF. The CDR3 DNA sequence: TGTGCCAGCAGCCGACAGTTAGGGGCTAATTCACCCCTCCACTTT.

This clonotype has only a few counts. A much larger clone sits a single nucleotide away, making a read error possible. The CDR3 reads CASSTRQGANEKLFF. The CDR3 nucleotides are TGTGCCAGCAGCACAAGACAGGGGGCTAATGAAAAACTGTTTTTT. The V call is TRBV9, the J call TRBJ1-4, with 9 bases that match TRBD1. CDR1 is SGDLS, CDR2 YYNGEE, per germline. After removal of 4 bases from V and 3 bases from J, the junction contained 4 bases not matched to a gene. This CDR3 contains 15 residues. The full variable domain, in which reference TRBV9 and TRBJ1-4 provide the parts outside the CDR3, is DSGVTQTPKHLITATGQRVTLRCSPRSGDLSVYWYQQSLDQGLQFLIQYYNGEERAKGNILERFSAQQFPDLHSELNLSSLELGDSALYFCASSTRQGANEKLFFGSGTQLSVL.

A few counts support this clonotype. V and J are TRBV9 and TRBJ1-5, with 7 bases lining up with TRBD1. CDR3 size: 15 residues. The germline CDR1 and CDR2 sequences are SGDLS and YYNGEE. After removal of 7 bases from V and 2 bases from J, the junction contained 9 bases not matched to a gene. CDR3 residues: CASSASGGGNQPQHF. For the CDR3, the DNA is TGTGCCAGCTCAGCGTCAGGGGGAGGCAATCAGCCCCAGCATTTT.

This clonotype was seen at least ten times. The chain links TRBV29-1 to TRBJ2-2; TRBD1 aligns across 7 bases. After removal of 0 bases from V and 1 base from J, the junction contained 8 bases not matched to a gene. This CDR3 has 17 residues. Germline CDR1 is SQVTM and CDR2 is ANQGSEA. The CDR3 DNA reads as TGCAGCGTTGAAGATTTACCGGGACAGCGGAACACCGGGGAGCTGTTTTTT. Translating it yields CSVEDLPGQRNTGELFF.

For this clonotype: A read error may explain this, as a much larger clone is one base away. The chain employs TRBV7-2 and TRBJ2-7; 14 bases line up with TRBD2. Germline CDR1 reads SGHTA; CDR2 reads FQGNSA. The ends lost 5 bases at V and 3 bases at J; junction bases unmatched: 6. The CDR3 extends over 16 amino acids. The CDR3 region has the DNA TGTACCAGCAGCCCCACGGGACTAGCGGGAGTCTACGAGCAGTACTTC. It translates to CTSSPTGLAGVYEQYF.

This chain links TRBV7-9 with TRBJ1-1; a weak D match, TRBD1 (5 bases). The germline gives CDR1 SEHNR, CDR2 FQNEAQ (reference sequence). This CDR3 has 14 amino acids. V was cut by 3 bases and J by 4 bases, with 12 bases left in between. Here the CDR3 reads CASSLGGGITEAFF. CDR3 nucleotide sequence: TGTGCCAGCAGCTTGGGGGGGGGGATCACTGAAGCTTTCTTT. Filled out from reference TRBV7-9 and TRBJ1-1, the complete variable domain reads DTGVSQNPRHKITKRGQNVTFRCDPISEHNRLYWYRQTLGQGPEFLTYFQNEAQLEKSRLLSDRFSAERPKGSFSTLEIQRTEQGDSAMYLCASSLGGGITEAFFGQGTRLTVV.

Only a few counts were recorded for this clonotype. The chain is built from TRBV20-1 and TRBJ2-7; unclear D gene. Germline lookup yields CDR1 DFQATT and CDR2 SNEGSKA (reference sequence). The V end was cut by 2 bases, the J end by 3 bases, with 14 bases between. The CDR3 spans 14 residues. CDR3 coding DNA: TGCAGTGCTAGAAACGTCCAGGCCAGCTACGAGCAGTACTTC. This translates into CSARNVQASYEQYF.

This clonotype was seen repeatedly, ten times or more. The V and J genes are TRBV24-1 and TRBJ2-7; 8 bases line up with TRBD1. Germline CDR1 KGHDR, CDR2 SFDVKD. CDR3 length equals 15 residues. J gave up 3 bases and V 3 bases, and 6 bases lay outside the gene matches. The CDR3 bases are TGTGCCACCAGTGATCGACAGGGGAAGGGCTACGAGCAGTACTTC. Its translation is CATSDRQGKGYEQYF.

Concerning this clonotype itself: A read error may be the cause here, since a much bigger clone is one base away. The rearrangement joins TRBV6-1 to TRBJ1-4, with TRBD1 matching over 7 bases. Losses at the gene ends were 4 bases for V and 8 bases for J; bases not matched to a gene: 10. Germline CDR1 and CDR2: MNHNS and SASEGT. The CDR3 totals 15 residues. Written as DNA, the CDR3 is TGTGCCAGCAGTGCGAGACAGGGATTCAGGGAAAAACTGTTTTTT. Translating gives CASSARQGFREKLFF.

As to this clonotype: This may come from a read error, since a much larger clone is one base off. The V and J genes are TRBV7-9 and TRBJ1-1; D not certain. CDR1 and CDR2 (germline): SEHNR, FQNEAQ (reference sequence). V lost 5 bases to trimming and J lost 1 base, with 11 bases between them. The CDR3 extends over 14 amino acids. The CDR3 sequence: CASSHLARNTEAFF. CDR3 sequence (DNA): TGTGCCAGCAGCCATCTGGCCCGGAACACTGAAGCTTTCTTT.

This clonotype was seen more than once but under ten times. The chain uses TRBV20-1 and TRBJ2-7; 8 bases are shared with TRBD1. The germline V gene encodes CDR1 DFQATT and CDR2 SNEGSKA (reference sequence). There are 13 residues in the CDR3. The junction had 7 bases not matched to a gene; V was cut back by 5 bases and J by 4 bases. CDR3 in DNA: TGCAGTGCTGTCGAGACAGGGGTGTACGAGCAGTACTTC. Translated: CSAVETGVYEQYF.

Concerning this clonotype itself: It may be a read error: a sequence one base away is much more abundant. No conserved phenylalanine or tryptophan is present at the end of the CDR3, so a read error is the likely explanation. The CDR3 DNA sequence: TGTGCCAGGGGGACAGGGAATCAGCCCCAGCATCTT. Its translation is CARGTGNQPQHL. The chain couples TRBV2 to TRBJ1-5; TRBD1 aligns across 9 bases. The CDR3 loop spans 12 amino acids. J was trimmed by 4 bases and V by 9 bases; bases with no gene match: 1. Germline V lookup: CDR1 SNHLY, CDR2 FYNNEI.